These T cell receptor beta chains were read from a single sample in a study of technical replicates of blood from several donors. This table comes from immunoSEQ multiplex PCR, and its TCRdb copy is limited to in-frame clones, with some not included. The table has tens of thousands of clones, roughly 98% seen once. Sequencing used T cells isolated from PBMCs. The receptors here all came from a human donor in good health. Both conserved end residues are part of each CDR3. D genes are given only for firm matches. Some rows mark clone size as missing; the rest say once, few, many or name a class of expanded clone.

D | J | size | V | CDR3 | DNA
TRBD1 | TRBJ2-7 | . | TRBV28 | CASSFPGTGSYEQYF | TGTGCCAGCAGTTTTCCCGGGACAGGTTCCTACGAGCAGTACTTC
. | TRBJ2-7 | once | TRBV5-1 | CASSSEGPGEQYF | TGCGCCAGCAGCTCGGAGGGGCCAGGCGAGCAGTACTTC
. | TRBJ2-7 | . | TRBV5-1 | CASSLALQGHEQYF | TGCGCCAGCAGCTTGGCCTTACAGGGTCACGAGCAGTACTTC
. | TRBJ1-1 | . | TRBV29-1 | CSAGWGNTEAFF | TGCAGCGCGGGGTGGGGGAACACTGAAGCTTTCTTT
. | TRBJ2-2 | . | TRBV10-3 | CAISGGGHTGELFF | TGTGCCATCAGTGGGGGGGGCCACACCGGGGAGCTGTTTTTT
. | TRBJ1-2 | . | TRBV6-5 | CASSYSTSRVFGYTF | TGTGCCAGCAGTTACTCGACTTCGCGGGTCTTTGGCTACACCTTC
TRBD1 | TRBJ1-5 | . | TRBV27 | CASTTFGQGGYQPQHF | TGTGCCAGCACCACATTCGGACAGGGGGGATATCAGCCCCAGCATTTT
TRBD2 | TRBJ2-1 | once | TRBV11-2 | CASSLSQRELNEQFF | TGTGCCAGCAGCTTAAGCCAGCGGGAGCTTAATGAGCAGTTCTTC
TRBD1 | TRBJ1-2 | . | TRBV6-1 | CASSETGPYGYTF | TGTGCCAGCAGTGAGACAGGGCCCTATGGCTACACCTTC
. | TRBJ2-5 | . | TRBV27 | CASSFAGPQETQYF | TGTGCCAGCAGTTTCGCGGGACCCCAAGAGACCCAGTACTTC
TRBD2 | TRBJ2-1 | . | TRBV14 | CASSQVGGTNYNEQFF | TGTGCCAGCAGCCAAGTAGGAGGGACTAACTACAATGAGCAGTTCTTC
. | TRBJ1-1 | . | TRBV6-1 | CASSVLGLGAVNTEAFF | TGTGCCAGCAGTGTATTGGGTCTGGGGGCAGTGAACACTGAAGCTTTCTTT
TRBD2 | TRBJ2-3 | . | TRBV7-3 | CASSTPLAGGWDTQYF | TGTGCCAGCAGCACCCCTCTAGCGGGAGGGTGGGATACGCAGTATTTT
. | TRBJ1-3 | . | TRBV5-1 | CASSLDGSGNTIYF | TGCGCCAGCAGCCTGGACGGCTCTGGAAACACCATATATTTT
. | TRBJ1-2 | . | TRBV14 | CASSHNRLDRFYGYTF | TGTGCCAGCAGCCACAACCGATTAGACAGATTCTATGGCTACACCTTC
TRBD1 | TRBJ2-6 | . | TRBV5-1 | CATATGTGANVLTF | TGCGCCACCGCGACAGGGACTGGGGCCAACGTCCTGACTTTC
TRBD2 | TRBJ2-1 | . | TRBV7-2 | CASSLGPLLAGGYNEQFF | TGTGCCAGCAGCTTAGGCCCCCTACTAGCGGGAGGGTACAATGAGCAGTTCTTC
TRBD2 | TRBJ2-1 | . | TRBV5-6 | CASSLFRAGGFVQFF | TGTGCCAGCAGCTTGTTCCGAGCGGGAGGTTTCGTGCAGTTCTTC
TRBD1 | TRBJ2-1 | . | TRBV27 | CASSPGTAYNEQFF | TGTGCCAGCAGTCCGGGGACAGCCTACAATGAGCAGTTCTTC
. | TRBJ1-5 | . | TRBV4-2 | CASSQDPDSNQPQHF | TGTGCCAGCAGCCAAGATCCGGACAGTAATCAGCCCCAGCATTTT
TRBD2 | TRBJ2-7 | . | TRBV7-9 | CASSSSSGRSYEQYF | TGTGCCAGCAGCTCTTCTAGCGGGAGAAGCTACGAGCAGTACTTC
. | TRBJ2-6 | . | TRBV21-1 | CASSKERTGAPGANVLTF | TGTGCCAGCAGCAAAGAAAGGACAGGGGCCCCTGGGGCCAACGTCCTGACTTTC
. | TRBJ2-1 | . | TRBV28 | CASSPRGNNEQFF | TGTGCCAGCAGCCCCCGAGGCAACAATGAGCAGTTCTTC
. | TRBJ1-2 | . | TRBV27 | CASSHRDLSRGYTF | TGTGCCAGCAGCCACAGGGATCTATCTCGTGGCTACACCTTC